Following are 3 T cell receptor beta chains from one sample sequenced in a study of blood T cell repertoires in COVID-19. Generated by immunoSEQ multiplex PCR, the TCRdb table keeps only in-frame clones and is missing some. The table shows about 150,000 clones, with 75% to 80% occurring only once. Specimen: peripheral blood. All receptors come from a man of 80 years or more with acute or convalescent COVID-19.

As to this clone: Its ends do not fully match the called genes, so a read error is possible. The J gene is TRBJ2-7, the V gene TRBV7-2; 11 bases match TRBD2. The CDR3 covers 14 residues. Germline CDR1 SGHTA, CDR2 FQGNSA. CDR3 bases: TGTGCCAGCAGCGTTAGCGGGGGGGCCTATGAGCAGTACTTC. Translated, it gives CASSVSGGAYEQYF.

This chain connects TRBV15 to TRBJ2-5; TRBD2 matches 14 bases. The CDR3 is made up of 16 amino acids. Germline loops: CDR1 LNHNV, CDR2 YYDKDF (reference sequence). With 5 bases clipped from V and 4 bases from J, the junction kept 6 bases outside the gene matches. CDR3 coding DNA: TGTGCCACCAGCCGCGGACTAGCGGGGGGCCGAGAGACCCAGTACTTC. Translation: CATSRGLAGGRETQYF.

This clone appeared a few times. Distinct nucleotide sequences in the sample also encode this CDR3. The chain joins TRBV12-3 or TRBV12-4 to TRBJ2-7; TRBD2 is a possible D gene (5 bases). The CDR3 has 12 amino acids. Trimming removed 5 bases from V and 4 bases from J, with 9 bases in between. The CDR3 DNA follows: TGTGCCAGCAGTCTTCCGGGGTACGAGCAGTACTTC. This sequence encodes CASSLPGYEQYF.